This T cell receptor beta chain was sequenced for a study of blood T cell repertoires in COVID-19. Study-wide background: T cells, B-cell-depleted T cells, or PBMCs provided the cDNA or gDNA that served as material.

The germline CDR1 and CDR2 sequences are SQVTM and ANQGSEA. Trimming took 7 bases from V and 2 from J, leaving 19 bases between them. CDR3 length: 15 amino acids. Ages ranged from about 18 to 89 years, with residence in fewer than 25 US areas. Cohorts were determined from participant-reported clinical history. Per the original methods: Scientists estimated how many nucleated cells there were by amplifying reference gene primers. Generated by immunoSEQ multiplex PCR, the TCRdb table keeps only in-frame clones and is missing some. The D gene and trimming were derived from the DNA, and the V and J assignments and clone size from that table. The sample holds around 160,000 clones; 88% are singletons and the top ten take more than 1%.

The chain has TRBV29-1 and TRBJ2-3; maybe TRBD1 (5 bases). The sample was PBMCs or T cells enriched from blood (not recorded which). The receptor's source is a woman under 40 with acute COVID-19. The chain's CDR3 is CSAKTEWGFTDTQYF. DNA of the CDR3: TGCAGCGCCAAAACTGAGTGGGGCTTCACAGATACGCAGTATTTT.